Below are 20 T cell receptor beta chains sequenced from a single sample in a study of T cell responses to AZD1222 COVID-19 vaccine. Measured with immunoSEQ multiplex PCR; TCRdb has only the in-frame clones, and not every one. The table has approximately 67,000 clones, under 90% seen once. The source was peripheral blood, collected on day 0 of AZD1222 vaccination. The receptors shown here come from an adult in good health.

The chain uses TRBV7-2 and TRBJ1-2; D gene uncertain. Trimming removed 1 base at V and 2 bases at J, with 11 bases between. Germline CDR1 and CDR2: SGHTA and FQGNSA. The CDR3 totals 15 residues. CDR3 protein: CASSLVLTFNYGYTF. For the CDR3, the DNA is TGTGCCAGCAGCTTAGTCCTCACCTTCAACTATGGCTACACCTTC. The complete variable domain, with remaining parts taken from reference TRBV7-2 and TRBJ1-2, reads GAGVSQSPSNKVTEKGKDVELRCDPISGHTALYWYRQSLGQGLEFLIYFQGNSAPDKSGLPSDRFSAERTGGSVSTLTIQRTQQEDSAVYLCASSLVLTFNYGYTFGSGTRLTVV.

V and J are TRBV30 and TRBJ1-5; D is uncertain. V was cut by 2 bases and J by 0 bases, with 8 bases left in between. Per the germline V gene, CDR1 is GTSNPN and CDR2 is SVGIG (reference sequence). The CDR3 runs 14 residues. CDR3 protein: CAWSWHHSNQPQHF. The DNA of the CDR3 is TGTGCCTGGAGTTGGCACCATAGCAATCAGCCCCAGCATTTT.

This chain uses TRBV4-3 with TRBJ1-2; D gene ambiguous. Germline lookup yields CDR1 LGHNA and CDR2 YSLEER. V gave up 0 bases and J gave up 0 bases, with 5 bases separating them. The CDR3 is 14 amino acids. CDR3 nucleotide sequence: TGCGCCAGCAGCCAAGAGCCAGCTAACTATGGCTACACCTTC. Protein product: CASSQEPANYGYTF.

The rearrangement uses TRBV9 and TRBJ2-5; D is possibly TRBD2 (5 bases). This CDR3 has 14 residues. Between the trimmed V and J ends, which lost 0 bases and 7 bases, there was a span of 13 bases. Germline CDR1 reads SGDLS; CDR2 reads YYNGEE. In DNA, the CDR3 is TGTGCCAGCAGCGTAGAACCGGGGTTGGCGACCCAGTACTTC. The encoded protein is CASSVEPGLATQYF.

The chain links TRBV4-3 to TRBJ1-1, with D uncertain. Per germline, CDR1 LGHNA and CDR2 YSLEER. Trimming removed 6 bases at V and 0 bases at J, with 11 bases between. The CDR3 consists of 14 residues. For the CDR3, the DNA is TGCGCCAGCAGTCCCGTCTCCTTGAACACTGAAGCTTTCTTT. Translating gives CASSPVSLNTEAFF.

By proportion, this clone is medium-sized. The chain carries TRBV6-4 and TRBJ2-3; 10 bases agree with TRBD2. Germline-derived CDR1 and CDR2 are MRHNA and SNTAGT. CDR3 length: 15 residues. The V segment lost 4 bases and the J segment 1 base; nucleotides outside the gene matches: 2. The CDR3 sequence: CASSVGTSGTDTQYF. The DNA for the CDR3 is TGTGCCAGCAGTGTGGGGACTAGCGGCACAGATACGCAGTATTTT.

This sequence joins TRBV27 and TRBJ1-6; 7 bases match TRBD1. Germline V gene data show CDR1 as MNHEY and CDR2 as SMNVEV (reference sequence). V lost 6 bases to trimming and J lost 8 bases; unmatched junction nucleotides: 7. The CDR3 spans 14 residues. The CDR3 region is CASRTTGRDSPLHF. As DNA, the CDR3 is TGTGCCAGCAGAACGACAGGGAGGGATTCACCCCTCCACTTT.

This chain's CDR3 is CSARTYGYTF. CDR3 coding DNA: TGCAGTGCCAGGACCTATGGCTACACCTTC. V and J are TRBV20-1 and TRBJ1-2; D ambiguous. CDR3 length: 10 amino acids. V was shortened by 6 bases and J by 4 bases, with 6 bases between the two germline ends. Germline V gene lookup returns CDR1 DFQATT and CDR2 SNEGSKA (reference sequence).

CDR3 nucleotide sequence: TGCGCCAGCAGCTTGGCCCCCTTGGGGGCAATCGGCCGCAATGAGCAGTTCTTC. Translated, it gives CASSLAPLGAIGRNEQFF. The chain links TRBV5-1 to TRBJ2-1; D is possibly TRBD1 (6 bases). From germline, CDR1 is SGHRS and CDR2 YFSETQ. V gave up 0 bases and J gave up 6 bases, with 22 bases separating them. This CDR3 region has 18 residues. Combining the CDR3 with reference TRBV5-1 and TRBJ2-1 gives the whole variable domain KAGVTQTPRYLIKTRGQQVTLSCSPISGHRSVSWYQQTPGQGLQFLFEYFSETQRNKGNFPGRFSGRQFSNSRSEMNVSTLELGDSALYLCASSLAPLGAIGRNEQFFGPGTRLTVL.

The genes are TRBV7-3 and TRBJ1-2, with D tentatively TRBD1 (5 bases). Germline-derived CDR1 and CDR2 are SGHTA and FQGTGA. V lost 3 bases and J 2 bases, leaving 7 bases between the germline ends. The CDR3 is 13 amino acids. The DNA of the CDR3 is TGTGCCAGCAGCTTGGGACCGAACTATGGCTACACCTTC. It specifies CASSLGPNYGYTF.

The chain combines TRBV28 with TRBJ2-5; 7 nucleotides agree with TRBD2. Germline CDR1 is MDHEN and CDR2 is SYDVKM. CDR3 length equals 19 residues. Losses at the gene ends were 4 bases for V and 1 base for J; bases not matched to a gene: 18. DNA of the CDR3: TGTGCCAGCAGTTCCCCGGGGCTAGCGGACGGCACGTCCCAAGAGACCCAGTACTTC. Residues: CASSSPGLADGTSQETQYF.

This clone occurred a few times. V is TRBV28 and J is TRBJ1-1; TRBD1 might be the D (6 bases). The length of the CDR3 is 15 residues. Germline CDR1 reads MDHEN; CDR2 reads SYDVKM. Between the trimmed V and J ends, which lost 5 bases and 1 base, there was a span of 14 bases. CDR3 coding DNA: TGTGCCAGCAGTCCCCGGGGGGGGCGGAACACTGAAGCTTTCTTT. Amino acids: CASSPRGGRNTEAFF.

V gene TRBV5-1 combines with J gene TRBJ2-1; D remains unclear. The CDR3 has 17 residues. The V and J ends lost 0 bases and 1 base respectively, with 14 bases between them. Germline CDR1 and CDR2: SGHRS and YFSETQ. The CDR3 spells CASSLVGQKRSYNEQFF. Here the CDR3 DNA reads TGCGCCAGCAGCTTGGTGGGCCAGAAGAGATCCTACAATGAGCAGTTCTTC.

The rearrangement uses TRBV5-1 and TRBJ2-7; TRBD2 agrees at 15 bases. V gave up 0 bases and J gave up 6 bases; unmatched junction bases: 7. CDR1 is SGHRS, CDR2 YFSETQ, per germline. The CDR3 consists of 17 residues. As DNA, the CDR3 is TGCGCCAGCAGCTTGGCCCGGACTAGCGGGAGGGGAGTCGAGCAGTACTTC. It encodes CASSLARTSGRGVEQYF.

This chain uses TRBV9 with TRBJ1-1; D may be TRBD1 (5 bases). The CDR3 loop spans 14 amino acids. Germline CDR1 SGDLS, CDR2 YYNGEE. The ends were cut back, 0 bases at V and 13 bases at J, with 19 bases in the middle. In DNA form, the CDR3 reads TGTGCCAGCAGCGTAGTTGAGGGGACCGGTAAAGTTTTCTTT. Protein: CASSVVEGTGKVFF.

This clone was detected only once. The chain recombines TRBV4-3 with TRBJ1-5; 7 bases agree with TRBD1. The ends lost 0 bases at V and 1 base at J; junction bases unmatched: 0. This CDR3 has 15 amino acids. Germline-derived CDR1 and CDR2 are LGHNA and YSLEER. The CDR3 DNA follows: TGCGCCAGCAGCCAAGACAGGGGGAGCAATCAGCCCCAGCATTTT. The encoded protein is CASSQDRGSNQPQHF.

The chain has TRBV6-1 and TRBJ2-3, with TRBD2 as a possible D gene (5 bases). In germline, CDR1 is MNHNS, CDR2 SASEGT. CDR3 length equals 14 residues. V lost 2 bases and J 3 bases, leaving 9 bases between the germline ends. The CDR3 loop reads CASSEPPGTDTQYF. CDR3 bases: TGTGCCAGCAGTGAACCCCCGGGAACAGATACGCAGTATTTT.

V and J are TRBV18 and TRBJ1-1, with 7 nucleotides matching TRBD1. The CDR3 spans 15 residues. CDR1 is KGHSH and CDR2 is LQKENI in the germline V gene. The trim removed 0 bases at V and 6 bases at J, leaving 7 bases unmatched. The CDR3 is CASSPPSQGSAEAFF. The CDR3 region has the DNA TGTGCCAGCTCACCACCGTCACAGGGGTCGGCTGAAGCTTTCTTT.

The chain links TRBV30 to TRBJ1-6; TRBD1 might be the D (6 bases). The CDR3 totals 16 residues. Germline values: CDR1 GTSNPN, CDR2 SVGIG (reference sequence). V lost 4 bases and J 0 bases, leaving 13 bases between the germline ends. This chain's CDR3 is CAWKVQGSSYNSPLHF. The CDR3, as DNA: TGTGCCTGGAAGGTACAGGGTTCCTCCTATAATTCACCCCTCCACTTT.

This clone was detected only a few times. The rearrangement uses TRBV14 and TRBJ2-7; the D gene is possibly TRBD2 (6 bases). Germline loops: CDR1 SGHDN, CDR2 FVKESK. The V end lost 5 bases, the J end lost 2 bases, and 16 bases lay between the germline ends. The CDR3 runs 15 residues. The CDR3 here is CASSFTAGGAYEQYF. Here the CDR3 DNA reads TGTGCCAGCAGCTTTACCGCAGGAGGGGCCTACGAGCAGTACTTC.